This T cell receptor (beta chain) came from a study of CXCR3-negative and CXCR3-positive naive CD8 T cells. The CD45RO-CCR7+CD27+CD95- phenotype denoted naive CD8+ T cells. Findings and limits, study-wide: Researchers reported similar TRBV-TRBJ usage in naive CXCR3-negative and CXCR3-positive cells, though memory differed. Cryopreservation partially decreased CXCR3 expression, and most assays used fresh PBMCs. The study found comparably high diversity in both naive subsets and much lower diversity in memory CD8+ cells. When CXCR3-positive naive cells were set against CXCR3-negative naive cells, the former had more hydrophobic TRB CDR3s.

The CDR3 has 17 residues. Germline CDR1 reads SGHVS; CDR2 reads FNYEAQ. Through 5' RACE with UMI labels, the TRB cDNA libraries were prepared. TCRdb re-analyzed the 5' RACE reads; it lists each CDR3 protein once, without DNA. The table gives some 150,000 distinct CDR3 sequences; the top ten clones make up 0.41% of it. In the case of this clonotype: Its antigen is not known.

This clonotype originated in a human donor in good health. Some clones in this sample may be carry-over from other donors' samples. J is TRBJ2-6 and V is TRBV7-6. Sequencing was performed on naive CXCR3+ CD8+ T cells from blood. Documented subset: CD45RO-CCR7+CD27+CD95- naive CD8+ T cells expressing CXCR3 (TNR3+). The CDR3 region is CASSTSTSYSGANVLTF.